This is a list of T cell receptor beta chains from one sample in a study of human T cells and chemical hapten exposure. TCRdb itself ran the RACE reads through MiXCR, one entry per CDR3 protein. The table shows 82,000 or so distinct CDR3 sequences, with approximately 13% occurring only once. The sequencing here drew on whole blood, taken in connection with sensitization to the hapten diphenylcyclopropenone (DPC). All receptors come from a woman in her forties or fifties with alopecia areata. Some clones in this sample may be carry-over from other donors' samples. CDR3s leave out the opening cysteine and the closing phenylalanine or tryptophan.

j_call v_call cdr3_aa
TRBJ2-7 TRBV28 ASSIGTSGPQY
TRBJ2-2 TRBV19 ASSIDHTGELF
TRBJ2-5 TRBV9 ASSVDGREETQY
TRBJ2-7 TRBV5-1 ASSSGTLAYEQY
TRBJ2-2 TRBV6-5 ASRLGTGELF
TRBJ1-6 TRBV28 ASSSLRDSLH
TRBJ2-5 TRBV18 ASSPLPTGSETQY
TRBJ2-3 TRBV20-1 SAAEGDTNTDTQY
TRBJ2-6 TRBV12-3/TRBV12-4 ASSSHRAGANVLT
TRBJ2-7 TRBV29-1 SVDFGTGLYEQY
TRBJ2-1 TRBV10-3 AISDSAGRSYNEQF
TRBJ1-5 TRBV7-2 ASSHARITAHQPQH
TRBJ2-1 TRBV20-1 SVLSGTQDEQF
TRBJ1-2 TRBV29-1 SVDGGGGTHGYT
TRBJ2-5 TRBV28 ASSFVGQTQETQY
TRBJ2-1 TRBV27 ASSSDRGNEQF
TRBJ2-6 TRBV29-1 SVGTTGANVLT